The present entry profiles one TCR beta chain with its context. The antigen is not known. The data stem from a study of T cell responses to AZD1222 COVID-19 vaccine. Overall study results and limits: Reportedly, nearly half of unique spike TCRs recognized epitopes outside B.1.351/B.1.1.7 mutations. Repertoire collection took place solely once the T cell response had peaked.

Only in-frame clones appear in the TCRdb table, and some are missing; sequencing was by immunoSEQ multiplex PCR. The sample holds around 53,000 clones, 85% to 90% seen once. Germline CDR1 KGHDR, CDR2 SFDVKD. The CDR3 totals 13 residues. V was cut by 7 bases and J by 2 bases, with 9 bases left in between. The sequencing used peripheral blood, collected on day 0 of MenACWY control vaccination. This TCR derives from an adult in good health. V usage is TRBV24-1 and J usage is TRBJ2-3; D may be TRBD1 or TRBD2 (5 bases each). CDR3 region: CATRGPNTDTQYF. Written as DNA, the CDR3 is TGTGCCACCAGGGGACCGAACACAGATACGCAGTATTTT.